This entry is about one T cell receptor beta chain. This same CDR3 is encoded by further DNA sequences in the sample. Naive CD8 cells lacked CD45RO, underwent positive selection for CCR7 and left out terminally differentiated effector memory CD45RA+ cells. This sample is drawn from a study of shared clonotypes between healthy human individuals. J was trimmed by 0 bases and V by 5 bases; bases with no gene match: 2. From germline, CDR1 is SGHAT and CDR2 FQNNGV. This CDR3 region has 15 residues. Assay: immunoSEQ multiplex PCR; the TCRdb copy retains only in-frame clones and omits some. The sample lists 550,000 to 750,000 clones, approximately 90% occurring once.

The chain links TRBV11-2 to TRBJ2-7, with TRBD2 identical over 12 bases. Sequencing was done on a sample of naive CD8+ T cells sorted from blood. This receptor was obtained from a man aged 25 to 40 in good health. CDR3: CASSETSGSSYEQYF. DNA of the CDR3: TGTGCCAGCAGCGAGACTAGCGGGAGCTCCTACGAGCAGTACTTC.